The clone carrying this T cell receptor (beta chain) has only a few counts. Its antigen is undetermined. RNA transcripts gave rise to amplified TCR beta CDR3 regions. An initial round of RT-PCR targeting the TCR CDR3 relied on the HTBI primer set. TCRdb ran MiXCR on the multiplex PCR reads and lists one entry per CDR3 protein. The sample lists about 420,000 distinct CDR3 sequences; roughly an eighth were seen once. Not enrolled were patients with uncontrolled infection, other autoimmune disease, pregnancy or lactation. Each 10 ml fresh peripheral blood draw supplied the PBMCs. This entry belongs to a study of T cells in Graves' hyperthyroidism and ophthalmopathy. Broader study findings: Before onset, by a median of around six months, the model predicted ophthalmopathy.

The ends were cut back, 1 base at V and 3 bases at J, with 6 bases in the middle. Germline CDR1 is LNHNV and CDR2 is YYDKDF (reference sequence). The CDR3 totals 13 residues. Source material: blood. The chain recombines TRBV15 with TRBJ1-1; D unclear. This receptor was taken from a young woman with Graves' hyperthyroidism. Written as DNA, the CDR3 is TGTGCCACCAGCAGAGGGTCCGACACTGAAGCTTTCTTT. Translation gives CATSRGSDTEAFF.